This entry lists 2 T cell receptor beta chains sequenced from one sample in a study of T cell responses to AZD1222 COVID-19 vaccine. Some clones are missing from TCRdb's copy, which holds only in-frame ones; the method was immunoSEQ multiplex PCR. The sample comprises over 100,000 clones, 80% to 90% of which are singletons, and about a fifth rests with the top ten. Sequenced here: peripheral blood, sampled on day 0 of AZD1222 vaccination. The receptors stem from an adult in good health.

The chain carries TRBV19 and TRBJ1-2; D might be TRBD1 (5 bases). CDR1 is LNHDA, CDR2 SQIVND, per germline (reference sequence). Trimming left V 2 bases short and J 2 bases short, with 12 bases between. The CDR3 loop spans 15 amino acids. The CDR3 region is CASSIPLGGNYGYTF. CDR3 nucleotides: TGTGCCAGTAGTATACCCCTGGGGGGAAACTATGGCTACACCTTC. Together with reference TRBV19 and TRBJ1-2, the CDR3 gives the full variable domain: DGGITQSPKYLFRKEGQNVTLSCEQNLNHDAMYWYRQDPGQGLRLIYYSQIVNDFQKGDIAEGYSVSREKKESFPLTVTSAQKNPTAFYLCASSIPLGGNYGYTFGSGTRLTVV.

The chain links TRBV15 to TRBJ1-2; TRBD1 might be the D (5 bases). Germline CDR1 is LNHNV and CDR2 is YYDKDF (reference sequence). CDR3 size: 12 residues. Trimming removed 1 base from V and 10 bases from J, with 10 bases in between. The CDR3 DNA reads TGTGCCACCAGCAGAGGGGACTACCTCTACACCTTC. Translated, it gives CATSRGDYLYTF.